This entry features one TCR beta chain sequence. Its specificity is not known. Profiling relied on immunoSEQ multiplex PCR, and the TCRdb table lists in-frame clones only, not all of them. The table includes 80,000 or so clones, roughly nine tenths detected once. J lost 5 bases, V lost 6 bases, and 12 bases had no gene match. Germline loops: CDR1 MNHNS, CDR2 SASEGT. The CDR3 runs 15 residues. With baseline, cycle 4 day 1, and cycle 7 day 1 as timepoints, blood was sampled. This sample was included in a study of OX40 agonist ivuxolimab in advanced cancers. Across the study: Two patients with cutaneous melanoma and one with hepatocellular carcinoma, three in total, showed partial responses.

Study-wide findings and caveats: The authors also found low normalized T-cell clonal expansion in some nonresponders. At 0.1 to 3.0 mg/kg, CD4+ and CD8+ blood T cells expanded clonally by week 6.

The receptor comes from an adult with an advanced solid tumor such as melanoma, head and neck, liver or kidney cancer. V and J are TRBV6-1 and TRBJ2-5; TRBD2 agrees at 7 bases. The sample was CD4+ or CD8+ T cells sorted from blood, taken in a trial of the OX40 agonist ivuxolimab. CDR3 sequence: CASSERPSGRETQYF. The CDR3 DNA follows: TGTGCCAGCAGCGAAAGGCCTTCCGGGAGGGAGACCCAGTACTTC.